This entry concerns a single T cell receptor beta chain. Its target is unknown. Generated by immunoSEQ multiplex PCR, the TCRdb table keeps only in-frame clones and is missing some. Here the sample spans some 98,000 clones, about 90% being singletons. The CDR3 consists of 14 residues. Deletions cut 8 bases from V and 8 bases from J, with 18 bases between. Germline CDR1 reads LNHNV; CDR2 reads YYDKDF (reference sequence). These data are taken from a study of cytomegalovirus exposure and HLA in healthy donors. General observations from the study: Researchers catalogued some 160 TCR beta chains as cytomegalovirus-associated. The tendency of first-cohort TCR clusters to co-occur in the roughly 130 validation repertoires was the finding of a later analysis.

The V call is TRBV15, the J call TRBJ1-4; D unresolved. The sample was PBMCs. This TCR was recovered from a man aged 18 to 35 in good health and CMV-seropositive. CDR3 coding DNA: TGTGCCACCGCGAGGTCGTTGGAGGACGAAAAACTGTTTTTT. Its translation: CATARSLEDEKLFF.